This is a list of T cell receptor beta chains from one sample in a study of T cell responses to AZD1222 COVID-19 vaccine. Sequencing was performed with immunoSEQ multiplex PCR; in TCRdb, only in-frame clones are kept and a portion is missing. The sample lists around 260,000 clones, 93% occurring once. This material consisted of peripheral blood, taken on day 0 of AZD1222 vaccination. These receptors were obtained from an adult in good health. CDR3s include the opening cysteine and the closing phenylalanine or tryptophan. Fields, in order: clone size, J gene, D gene, V gene, CDR3 protein, CDR3 DNA. D genes are given only for firm matches. For some rows the clone size is stated as once, few or many, or as a class when expanded; others skip it.

-,TRBJ1-1,-,TRBV6-5,CASSHGPQRAFF,TGTGCCAGCAGTCACGGGCCTCAGCGGGCTTTCTTT
-,TRBJ2-7,TRBD2,TRBV6-5,CASEGLAGSYEQYF,TGTGCCAGCGAGGGACTAGCCGGTTCCTACGAGCAGTACTTC
-,TRBJ1-2,-,TRBV2,CASGSNYGYTF,TGTGCCAGCGGATCTAACTATGGCTACACCTTC
-,TRBJ1-2,-,TRBV28,CASSLFVRRGNYGYTF,TGTGCCAGCAGTTTGTTCGTGCGCAGGGGCAACTATGGCTACACCTTC
-,TRBJ1-1,-,TRBV28,CASSLPGRQAFF,TGTGCCAGCAGTTTACCAGGGAGACAAGCTTTCTTT
-,TRBJ2-7,TRBD2,TRBV5-1,CASSPGRAEQYF,TGCGCCAGCAGCCCTGGGAGGGCCGAGCAGTACTTC
-,TRBJ1-2,-,TRBV6-1,CASSRGGYGYTF,TGTGCCAGCAGTAGAGGGGGCTATGGCTACACCTTC
-,TRBJ2-7,-,TRBV10-1,CASSDSRQPGEQYF,TGCGCCAGCAGTGATAGCCGCCAACCTGGGGAGCAGTACTTC
-,TRBJ2-1,-,TRBV7-2,CASSFSSVEQFF,TGTGCCAGCAGCTTTTCTAGCGTTGAGCAGTTCTTC
once,TRBJ1-5,-,TRBV5-3,CARSFAQPQHF,TGTGCCAGAAGCTTCGCCCAGCCCCAGCATTTT